A single sample gave rise to the 15 T cell receptor beta chains below, sequenced in a study of blood T cell repertoires in COVID-19. Measured with immunoSEQ multiplex PCR; TCRdb has only the in-frame clones, and not every one. Seen here are about 170,000 clones, 88% observed once, and the top ten hold roughly 25%. Input material: peripheral blood. Receptor source: a man between 60 and 75 years old with acute or convalescent COVID-19.

This clone was detected many times. The gene calls are TRBV11-2 and TRBJ2-2, with D possibly matching TRBD2 (6 bases). Germline CDR1 is SGHAT and CDR2 is FQNNGV. The germline V and J ends were trimmed by 6 bases and 12 bases, with 20 bases remaining between them. The CDR3 loop spans 14 amino acids. CDR3 in amino acids: CASSRIGDSPKLFF. For the CDR3, the DNA is TGTGCCAGCAGTCGCATCGGGGACTCCCCGAAGCTGTTTTTT.

This clone was seen once. The chain uses TRBV29-1 and TRBJ1-2, with D maybe TRBD1 (5 bases). This CDR3 has 13 residues. Trimming cost V 4 bases and J 2 bases, with 11 bases left between them. Looked up from germline, CDR1 is SQVTM and CDR2 is ANQGSEA. CDR3 in amino acids: CSVGQGENYGYTF. The CDR3 nucleotides read TGCAGCGTTGGCCAGGGCGAGAACTATGGCTACACCTTC.

V and J are TRBV7-2 and TRBJ2-7; TRBD1 aligns across 7 bases. Trimming took 6 bases from V and 0 from J; bases not matched to a gene: 8. This CDR3 contains 15 residues. Germline V gene lookup returns CDR1 SGHTA and CDR2 FQGNSA. The CDR3 loop reads CASSKPGQLSYEQYF. DNA for the CDR3: TGTGCCAGCAGTAAACCGGGACAGCTCTCCTACGAGCAGTACTTC.

This clone was recorded once. V gene TRBV9 combines with J gene TRBJ1-2; 9 nucleotides line up with TRBD1. CDR1 and CDR2 from the germline V gene are SGDLS and YYNGEE. This CDR3 has 15 amino acids. V gave up 4 bases and J gave up 4 bases; unmatched junction bases: 8. The CDR3 protein is CASSLWTGEAYGYTF. The CDR3 nucleotides are TGTGCCAGCAGCCTCTGGACAGGGGAGGCCTATGGCTACACCTTC.

This chain links TRBV24-1 with TRBJ2-7; D ambiguous. The germline gives CDR1 KGHDR, CDR2 SFDVKD. Trimming removed 9 bases at V and 2 bases at J, with 10 bases between. This CDR3 spans 12 amino acids. The CDR3, as DNA: TGTGCCACCGGGTCTAGTCCCTACGAGCAGTACTTC. Protein sequence: CATGSSPYEQYF.

CDR3 DNA sequence: TGTGCCAGCAGCGTTTATGGGGCCTCCACAGATACGCAGTATTTT. It specifies CASSVYGASTDTQYF. V and J are TRBV9 and TRBJ2-3; possibly TRBD1 for D (5 bases). Trimming removed 2 bases at V and 2 bases at J, with 12 bases between. This CDR3 spans 15 amino acids. CDR1 is SGDLS and CDR2 is YYNGEE in the germline V gene. Based on the CDR3 plus reference TRBV9 and TRBJ2-3, the full variable domain is DSGVTQTPKHLITATGQRVTLRCSPRSGDLSVYWYQQSLDQGLQFLIQYYNGEERAKGNILERFSAQQFPDLHSELNLSSLELGDSALYFCASSVYGASTDTQYFGPGTRLTVL.

The chain is built from TRBV20-1 and TRBJ1-3; tentative D call: TRBD1 (6 bases). V was clipped by 3 bases and J by 13 bases, with 13 bases between them. Germline V gives CDR1 DFQATT, CDR2 SNEGSKA (reference sequence). This CDR3 is 11 amino acids long. CDR3 in DNA: TGCAGTGCTAGGGACAGCGAAACTATATATTTT. The encoded protein is CSARDSETIYF.

This chain uses TRBV6-5 with TRBJ1-1; 9 bases are shared with TRBD1. The CDR3 has 14 residues. Trimming at V came to 5 bases and at J to 4 bases, leaving 5 bases not matched to a gene. Germline values: CDR1 MNHEY, CDR2 SVGAGI. In nucleotides, the CDR3 is TGTGCCAGCAGTCCGACAGGGGGGCGCACTGAAGCTTTCTTT. Residues: CASSPTGGRTEAFF.

The CDR3 DNA follows: TGTGCCAGCAGCTTCCAAGGGACTAGCGGGGGGGGAGAGACCCAGTACTTC. It yields the protein CASSFQGTSGGGETQYF. The V call is TRBV9, the J call TRBJ2-5, with TRBD2 matching over 16 bases. From germline, CDR1 is SGDLS and CDR2 YYNGEE. The CDR3 totals 17 residues. V was pared by 4 bases and J by 4 bases, with 7 bases of the junction left unmatched. Combining the CDR3 with reference TRBV9 and TRBJ2-5 gives the whole variable domain DSGVTQTPKHLITATGQRVTLRCSPRSGDLSVYWYQQSLDQGLQFLIQYYNGEERAKGNILERFSAQQFPDLHSELNLSSLELGDSALYFCASSFQGTSGGGETQYFGPGTRLLVL.

This clone was recorded once. The gene calls are TRBV19 and TRBJ1-2; 9 nucleotides line up with TRBD1. V gave up 3 bases and J gave up 2 bases; unmatched junction bases: 4. CDR1 is LNHDA, CDR2 SQIVND, per germline (reference sequence). This CDR3 spans 15 amino acids. Here the CDR3 DNA reads TGTGCCAGTAGTATTGGGGGGACAGGGAACTATGGCTACACCTTC. Protein: CASSIGGTGNYGYTF.

The chain carries TRBV27 and TRBJ1-2; 8 bases agree with TRBD1. From germline, CDR1 is MNHEY and CDR2 SMNVEV (reference sequence). The CDR3 has 16 residues. Trimming at V came to 5 bases and at J to 1 base, leaving 9 bases not matched to a gene. The CDR3 spells CASSPRTGNLNYGYTF. CDR3 coding DNA: TGTGCCAGCAGTCCGCGGACAGGGAACCTTAACTATGGCTACACCTTC.

The rearrangement uses TRBV14 and TRBJ2-7; 13 bases line up with TRBD2. V lost 0 bases and J lost 2; bases outside the gene matches: 19. The CDR3 is 22 amino acids. Germline assignment: CDR1 SGHDN and CDR2 FVKESK. The CDR3 sequence: CASSQDRWGTSGAYSKTYEQYF. The CDR3 coding sequence is TGTGCCAGCAGCCAAGATCGGTGGGGGACTAGCGGGGCCTACTCGAAGACCTACGAGCAGTACTTC. Using reference TRBV14 and TRBJ2-7 for the parts outside the CDR3, the full variable domain is EAGVTQFPSHSVIEKGQTVTLRCDPISGHDNLYWYRRVMGKEIKFLLHFVKESKQDESGMPNNRFLAERTGGTYSTLKVQPAELEDSGVYFCASSQDRWGTSGAYSKTYEQYFGPGTRLTVT.

The J gene is TRBJ2-1, the V gene TRBV9, with 13 bases identical to TRBD2. CDR1 and CDR2 (germline): SGDLS, YYNGEE. The V segment lost 4 bases and the J segment 8 bases; nucleotides outside the gene matches: 6. The CDR3 is made up of 15 amino acids. CDR3 amino acids: CASSSGLAGEDEQFF. For the CDR3, the DNA is TGTGCCAGCAGCTCAGGACTAGCGGGAGAAGATGAGCAGTTCTTC. The full variable domain, in which reference TRBV9 and TRBJ2-1 provide the parts outside the CDR3, is DSGVTQTPKHLITATGQRVTLRCSPRSGDLSVYWYQQSLDQGLQFLIQYYNGEERAKGNILERFSAQQFPDLHSELNLSSLELGDSALYFCASSSGLAGEDEQFFGPGTRLTVL.

The chain is built from TRBV7-8 and TRBJ1-5, with unresolved D. The CDR3 is made up of 16 amino acids. The V gene's germline CDR1 is SGHVS and CDR2 FQNEAQ. V shed 5 bases and J shed 1 base, with 15 bases lying between them. CDR3 amino acids: CASSHTTLGSNQPQHF. The CDR3 nucleotides are TGTGCCAGCAGCCATACGACCCTCGGGAGCAATCAGCCCCAGCATTTT.

The rearrangement uses TRBV18 and TRBJ2-7; D may be TRBD1 (5 bases). The CDR3 sequence is 17 residues long. The germline CDR1 and CDR2 sequences are KGHSH and LQKENI. With 3 bases removed from V and 4 bases from J, the gap between germline ends came to 22 bases. In DNA, the CDR3 is TGTGCCAGCTCACCCTCCCTCCATGAAAAAGGGGATTACGAGCAGTACGTC. Its translation: CASSPSLHEKGDYEQYV.